What follows are 2 T cell receptor beta chains derived from one specimen sequenced in a study of shared clonotypes between healthy human individuals. TCRdb's copy holds only in-frame clones and misses some; the assay was immunoSEQ multiplex PCR. The data show about 980,000 clones, about 80% seen once. The sequenced material came from memory CD4+ T cells sorted from blood. The subset here: CD45RA-negative fraction. These receptors were taken from a man between 18 and 35 years old in good health.

V is TRBV5-6 and J is TRBJ2-3, with D perhaps given as TRBD1 or TRBD2 (5 bases each). This CDR3 spans 15 amino acids. The germline V and J ends were trimmed by 0 bases and 8 bases, with 16 bases remaining between them. Looked up from germline, CDR1 is SGHDT and CDR2 is YYEEEE. The CDR3 DNA reads TGTGCCAGCAGCTTGGGGTGGATAGGGGCGGGTACGCAGTATTTT. This translates into CASSLGWIGAGTQYF.

This clone was recorded many times. The identical CDR3 is also encoded by other nucleotide sequences in the sample. The V gene is TRBV5-1, the J gene TRBJ1-1; 8 nucleotides match TRBD1. The V gene end was trimmed by 3 bases and the J gene end by 2 bases; junction bases not matched to a gene: 3. The CDR3 length is 14 residues. Germline V gene data show CDR1 as SGHRS and CDR2 as YFSETQ. This CDR3 is CASSSGTGNTEAFF. The CDR3 DNA follows: TGCGCCAGCAGCTCCGGGACAGGAAACACTGAAGCTTTCTTT.